This T cell receptor beta chain was profiled in a study of response to subunit inactivated influenza vaccine. Study results and limitations: Only a handful of new T cells, the authors suggested, are recruited with each seasonal influenza vaccination.

TCRdb itself ran the RT-PCR reads through MiXCR, one entry per CDR3 protein. The sample carries roughly 700,000 distinct CDR3 sequences, more than 11% recorded once. This clonotype occurred many times. Its antigen is as yet unknown. V was clipped by 2 bases and J by 2 bases, with 13 bases between them. Germline V gives CDR1 MDHEN, CDR2 SYDVKM. The CDR3 is 15 residues long. Sample: PBMCs from blood, taken approximately 15 days before vaccination. This chain uses TRBV28 with TRBJ2-7; D may be TRBD1 (6 bases). This receptor was obtained from a man aged 45-65 years who received an inactivated influenza vaccine. The CDR3 DNA reads as TGTGCCAGCAGTTTAGTTGGCAGGGGTGCCTACGAGCAGTACTTC. Protein sequence: CASSLVGRGAYEQYF.